These 8 T cell receptor beta chains originate from one sample sequenced in a study of spatial heterogeneity in lung cancer. Documented time point: sample taken at primary tumor resection. Material for sequencing was whole RNA from tumor, nontumor lung or frozen PBMC, left unsorted. TCRdb recomputed calls from the 5' RACE reads with MiXCR, one row per CDR3 protein. This table holds roughly 18,000 distinct CDR3 sequences, under 20% found once. Here the sequenced sample was PBMCs, taken at surgery. These receptors came from a male donor with early-stage non-small cell lung cancer.

This clonotype qualifies as large. The rearrangement joins TRBV20-1 to TRBJ2-3; 13 bases fit TRBD2. Unmatched junction bases numbered 5, after V lost 3 bases and J lost 5 bases. CDR1 is DFQATT, CDR2 SNEGSKA, per germline (reference sequence). CDR3 length: 15 residues. The CDR3 DNA reads as TGCAGTGCTAGTGCCCGACTAGCGGGGGGAGATACGCAGTATTTT. Its protein is CSASARLAGGDTQYF.

The chain couples TRBV2 to TRBJ2-2, with a possible D match to TRBD1 (6 bases). The germline V and J ends were trimmed by 5 bases and 1 base, with 11 bases remaining between them. Germline lookup yields CDR1 SNHLY and CDR2 FYNNEI. This CDR3 has 15 residues. CDR3 sequence: CASSSQGRNTGELFF. The CDR3 coding sequence is TGTGCCAGCAGTTCACAGGGTAGGAACACCGGGGAGCTGTTTTTT.

Sample share makes this clonotype medium-sized (0.01 to 0.1%). The chain recombines TRBV11-2 with TRBJ1-5, with D tentatively TRBD1 (5 bases). Germline assignment: CDR1 SGHAT and CDR2 FQNNGV. Trimming removed 3 bases at V and 5 bases at J, with 8 bases between. The CDR3 runs 13 residues. CDR3 protein: CASSFGGDQPQHF. The CDR3 bases are TGTGCCAGCAGCTTCGGAGGGGATCAGCCCCAGCATTTT. The complete variable domain, with remaining parts taken from reference TRBV11-2 and TRBJ1-5, reads EAGVAQSPRYKIIEKRQSVAFWCNPISGHATLYWYQQILGQGPKLLIQFQNNGVVDDSQLPKDRFSAERLKGVDSTLKIQPAKLEDSAVYLCASSFGGDQPQHFGDGTRLSIL.

This clonotype appeared many times. The chain uses TRBV4-2 and TRBJ2-1, with D perhaps given as TRBD1 or TRBD2 (6 bases each). The ends were cut back, 0 bases at V and 0 bases at J, with 18 bases in the middle. CDR1 LGHNA and CDR2 YNFKEQ come from the germline V gene. This CDR3 spans 19 amino acids. CDR3 bases: TGTGCCAGCAGCCAAGAAGCCGTGGAGGGGGGCCCCTCCTACAATGAGCAGTTCTTC. Translated: CASSQEAVEGGPSYNEQFF.

V usage is TRBV3-1 and J usage is TRBJ2-5; D uncertain. The CDR3 length is 12 residues. CDR1 and CDR2 from the germline V gene are LGHDT and YNNKEL (reference sequence). Trimming removed 3 bases from V and 2 bases from J, with 4 bases in between. The CDR3 bases are TGTGCCAGCAGCCAGGAACAAGAGACCCAGTACTTC. It codes for CASSQEQETQYF.

The chain recombines TRBV9 with TRBJ1-1; 7 nucleotides align to TRBD1. The CDR3 runs to 15 residues. CDR1 SGDLS and CDR2 YYNGEE come from the germline V gene. Trimming took 0 bases from V and 6 from J; bases not matched to a gene: 8. CDR3 coding DNA: TGTGCCAGCAGCGTAGCAGCGACAGGGAGCGCTGAAGCTTTCTTT. Its protein is CASSVAATGSAEAFF.

This clonotype was found once. This may be a read error: a much more frequent sequence differs by one nucleotide. The chain couples TRBV7-2 to TRBJ1-2, with TRBD1 as a possible D gene (5 bases). The CDR3 consists of 16 residues. In germline, CDR1 is SGHTA, CDR2 FQGNSA. CDR3 sequence: CASSNQEARQGYGHTF. The DNA of the CDR3 is TGTGCCAGCAGCAACCAGGAGGCCCGGCAGGGCTATGGCCACACCTTC. Complete variable domain (other parts from reference TRBV7-2 and TRBJ1-2): GAGVSQSPSNKVTEKGKDVELRCDPISGHTALYWYRQSLGQGLEFLIYFQGNSAPDKSGLPSDRFSAERTGGSVSTLTIQRTQQEDSAVYLCASSNQEARQGYGHTFGSGTRLTVV.

This clonotype was recorded many times. The rearrangement joins TRBV9 to TRBJ2-5; D assignment may be TRBD1 or TRBD2 (5 bases each). The V end lost 2 bases, the J end lost 5 bases, and 10 bases lay between the germline ends. Looked up from germline, CDR1 is SGDLS and CDR2 is YYNGEE. This CDR3 is built from 13 residues. The CDR3 protein is CASSVRDRETQYF. The DNA of the CDR3 is TGTGCCAGCAGCGTCCGGGACCGTGAGACCCAGTACTTC.